The TCR beta chain under discussion was sequenced for a study of blood T cells in healthy people across ages. Together with a sample-barcoded 5' primer, a J-beta primer mix was included in a second PCR lasting about 6 to 11 cycles. TCRdb fed the 5' RACE reads into MiXCR, producing one record per CDR3 protein. The data show around 1,600,000 distinct CDR3 sequences, with approximately 43% seen just once and about 3.8% held by the top ten. This CDR3 spans 15 amino acids. CDR1 is SGHDN and CDR2 is FVKESK in the germline V gene. Trimming took 0 bases from V and 9 from J, leaving 12 bases between them. This clonotype was seen a few times.

The TCR comes from a woman aged 18-29 years in good health. V usage is TRBV14 and J usage is TRBJ1-6; no clear D. Sequencing was done on a sample of blood. The CDR3 nucleotides read TGTGCCAGCAGCCAAGATGTCCGGGGAATTTCACCCCTCCACTTT. Its protein product is CASSQDVRGISPLHF.